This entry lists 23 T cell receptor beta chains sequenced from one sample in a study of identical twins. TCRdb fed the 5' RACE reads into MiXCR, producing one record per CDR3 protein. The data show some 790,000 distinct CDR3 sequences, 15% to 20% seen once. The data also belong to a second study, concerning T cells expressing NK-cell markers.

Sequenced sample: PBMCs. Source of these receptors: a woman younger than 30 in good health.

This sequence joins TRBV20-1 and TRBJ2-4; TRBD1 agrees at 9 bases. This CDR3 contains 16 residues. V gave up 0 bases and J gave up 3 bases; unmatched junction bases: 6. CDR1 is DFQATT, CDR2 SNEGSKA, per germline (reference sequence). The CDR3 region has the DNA TGCAGTGCTAGAGAGGAGGACAGGGGCGACAAAAACATTCAGTACTTC. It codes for CSAREEDRGDKNIQYF.

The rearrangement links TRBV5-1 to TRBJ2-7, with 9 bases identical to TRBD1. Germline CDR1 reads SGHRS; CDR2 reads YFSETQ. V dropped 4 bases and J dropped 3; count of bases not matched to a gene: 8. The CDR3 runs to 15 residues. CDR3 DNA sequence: TGCGCCAGCAGCCGCGCCGGGACAGGGAGCTACGAGCAGTACTTC. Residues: CASSRAGTGSYEQYF.

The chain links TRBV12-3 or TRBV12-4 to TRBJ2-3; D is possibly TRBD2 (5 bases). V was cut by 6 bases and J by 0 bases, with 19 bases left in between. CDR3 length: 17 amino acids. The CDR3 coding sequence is TGTGCCAGCAGCAAAATTGGGGAGCGGTATAGCACAGATACGCAGTATTTT. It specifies CASSKIGERYSTDTQYF.

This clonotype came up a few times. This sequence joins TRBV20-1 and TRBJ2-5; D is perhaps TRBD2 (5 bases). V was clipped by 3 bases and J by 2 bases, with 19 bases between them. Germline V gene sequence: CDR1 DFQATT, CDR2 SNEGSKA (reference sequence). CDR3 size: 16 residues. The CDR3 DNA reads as TGCAGTGCTAGTTCGGTCGTTGGAGGTCGACAAGAGACCCAGTACTTC. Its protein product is CSASSVVGGRQETQYF.

CDR3 amino acids: CASSPDSGLGNTIYF. CDR3 coding DNA: TGTGCCAGCTCACCAGACAGCGGACTTGGAAACACCATATATTTT. The V and J genes are TRBV18 and TRBJ1-3, with a possible D match to TRBD1 (5 bases). V was pared by 2 bases and J by 3 bases, with 11 bases between. This CDR3 spans 15 amino acids. CDR1 KGHSH and CDR2 LQKENI come from the germline V gene.

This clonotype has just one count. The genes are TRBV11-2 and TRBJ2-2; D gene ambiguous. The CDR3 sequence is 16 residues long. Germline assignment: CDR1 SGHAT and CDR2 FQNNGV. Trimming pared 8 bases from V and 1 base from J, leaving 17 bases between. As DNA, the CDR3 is TGTGCCAGCCCCCTGATTAGGACGGAGAACACCGGGGAGCTGTTTTTT. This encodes CASPLIRTENTGELFF.

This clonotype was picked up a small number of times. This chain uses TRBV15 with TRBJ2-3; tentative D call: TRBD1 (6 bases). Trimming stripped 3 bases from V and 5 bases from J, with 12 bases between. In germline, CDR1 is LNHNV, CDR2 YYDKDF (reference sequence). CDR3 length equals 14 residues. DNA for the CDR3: TGTGCCACCAGCAGCCCCAGGGGCTTAGATACGCAGTATTTT. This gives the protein CATSSPRGLDTQYF.

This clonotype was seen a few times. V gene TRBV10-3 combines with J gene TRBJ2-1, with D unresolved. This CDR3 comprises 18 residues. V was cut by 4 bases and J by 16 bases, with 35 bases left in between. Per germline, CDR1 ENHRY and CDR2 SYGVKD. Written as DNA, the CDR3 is TGTGCCATCAGTGTTCTTCAGGCGTCGATTTCAGGTCCCCCATCCCCCTTCTTC. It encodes CAISVLQASISGPPSPFF.

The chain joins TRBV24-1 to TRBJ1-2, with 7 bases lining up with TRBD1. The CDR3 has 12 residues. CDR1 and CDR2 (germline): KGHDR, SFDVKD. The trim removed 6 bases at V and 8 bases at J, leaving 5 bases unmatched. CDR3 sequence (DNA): TGTGCCACCAGTAAGGGGGCATGGGGCTACACCTTC. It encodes CATSKGAWGYTF.

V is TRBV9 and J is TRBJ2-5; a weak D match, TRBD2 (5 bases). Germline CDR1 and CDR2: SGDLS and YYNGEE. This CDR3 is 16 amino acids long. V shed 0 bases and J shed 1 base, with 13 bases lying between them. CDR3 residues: CASSVGTQHRQETQYF. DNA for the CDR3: TGTGCCAGCAGCGTAGGGACTCAACACCGCCAAGAGACCCAGTACTTC.

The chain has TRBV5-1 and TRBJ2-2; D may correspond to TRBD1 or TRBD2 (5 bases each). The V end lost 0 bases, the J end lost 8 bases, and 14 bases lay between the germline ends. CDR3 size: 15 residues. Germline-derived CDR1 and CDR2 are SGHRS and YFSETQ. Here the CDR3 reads CASSLAGTLAGELFF. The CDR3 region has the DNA TGCGCCAGCAGCTTGGCGGGGACCCTAGCAGGGGAGCTGTTTTTT.

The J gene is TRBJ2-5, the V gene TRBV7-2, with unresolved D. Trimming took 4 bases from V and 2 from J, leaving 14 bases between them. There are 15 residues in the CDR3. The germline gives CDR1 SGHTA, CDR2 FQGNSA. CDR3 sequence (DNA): TGTGCCAGCAGCTATAGCCGGGCCAAGCAAGAGACCCAGTACTTC. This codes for CASSYSRAKQETQYF.

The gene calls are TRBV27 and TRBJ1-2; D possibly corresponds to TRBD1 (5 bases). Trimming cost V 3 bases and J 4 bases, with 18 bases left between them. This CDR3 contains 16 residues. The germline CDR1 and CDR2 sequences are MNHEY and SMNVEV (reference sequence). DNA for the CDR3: TGTGCCAGCAGTTTTAACGGACACGGGCACCCCTATGGCTACACCTTC. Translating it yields CASSFNGHGHPYGYTF.

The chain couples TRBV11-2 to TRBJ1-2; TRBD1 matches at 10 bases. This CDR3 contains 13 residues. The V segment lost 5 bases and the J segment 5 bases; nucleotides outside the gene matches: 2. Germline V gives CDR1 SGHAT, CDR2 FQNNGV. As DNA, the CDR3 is TGTGCCAGCAGCCGACAGGGGGCATATGGCTACACCTTC. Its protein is CASSRQGAYGYTF.

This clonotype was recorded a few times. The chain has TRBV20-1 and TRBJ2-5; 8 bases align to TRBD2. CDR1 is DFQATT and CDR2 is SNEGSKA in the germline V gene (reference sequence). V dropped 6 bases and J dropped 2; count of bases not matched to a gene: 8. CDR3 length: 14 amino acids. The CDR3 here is CSAPRGGYQETQYF. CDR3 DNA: TGCAGTGCCCCACGGGGGGGCTATCAAGAGACCCAGTACTTC.

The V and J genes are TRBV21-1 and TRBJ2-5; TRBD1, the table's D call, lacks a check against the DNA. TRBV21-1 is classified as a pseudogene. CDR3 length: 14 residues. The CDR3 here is CASSNPDRAETQYF. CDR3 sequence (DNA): TGTGCCAGCAGCAACCCCGACAGGGCGGAGACCCAGTACTTC.

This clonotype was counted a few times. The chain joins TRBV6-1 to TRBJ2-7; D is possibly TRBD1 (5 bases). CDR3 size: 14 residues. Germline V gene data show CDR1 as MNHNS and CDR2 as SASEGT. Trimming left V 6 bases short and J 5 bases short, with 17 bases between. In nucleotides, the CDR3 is TGTGCCAGCAGACTGACAGTAATGGTGGACGAGCAGTACTTC. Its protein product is CASRLTVMVDEQYF.

The CDR3 coding sequence is TGCGCCAGCAGCAGGGCCAGGGGAGAGGGCTATGGCTACACCTTC. Translated, it gives CASSRARGEGYGYTF. The gene calls are TRBV5-1 and TRBJ1-2; possible D gene TRBD1, 6 bases. V gave up 4 bases and J gave up 4 bases, with 17 bases separating them. This CDR3 comprises 15 residues. Germline loops: CDR1 SGHRS, CDR2 YFSETQ.

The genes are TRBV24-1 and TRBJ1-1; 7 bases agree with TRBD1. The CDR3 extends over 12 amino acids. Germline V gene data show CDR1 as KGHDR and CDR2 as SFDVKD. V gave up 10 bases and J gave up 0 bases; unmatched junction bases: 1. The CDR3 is CATGQLNTEAFF. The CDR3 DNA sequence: TGTGCCACGGGACAGTTGAACACTGAAGCTTTCTTT.

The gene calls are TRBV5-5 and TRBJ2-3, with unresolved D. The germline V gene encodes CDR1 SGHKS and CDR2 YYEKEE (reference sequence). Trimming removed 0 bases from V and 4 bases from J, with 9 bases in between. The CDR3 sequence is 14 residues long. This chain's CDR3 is CASSLVMTPDTQYF. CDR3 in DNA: TGTGCCAGCAGCTTGGTTATGACGCCAGATACGCAGTATTTT.

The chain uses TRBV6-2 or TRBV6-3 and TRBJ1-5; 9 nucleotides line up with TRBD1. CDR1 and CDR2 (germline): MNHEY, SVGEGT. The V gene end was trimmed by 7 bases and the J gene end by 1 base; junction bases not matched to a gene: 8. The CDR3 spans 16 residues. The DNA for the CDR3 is TGTGCCAGCAATATACAGGGGGCTCGGAGCAATCAGCCCCAGCATTTT. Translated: CASNIQGARSNQPQHF.

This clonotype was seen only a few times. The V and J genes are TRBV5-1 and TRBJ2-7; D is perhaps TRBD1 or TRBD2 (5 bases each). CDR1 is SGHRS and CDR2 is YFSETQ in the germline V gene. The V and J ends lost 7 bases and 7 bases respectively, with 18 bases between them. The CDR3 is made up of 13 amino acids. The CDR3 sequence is CASGRDGLGEQYF. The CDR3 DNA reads TGCGCCAGCGGAAGGGACGGTCTAGGGGAGCAGTACTTC. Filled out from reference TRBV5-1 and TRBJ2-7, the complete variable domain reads KAGVTQTPRYLIKTRGQQVTLSCSPISGHRSVSWYQQTPGQGLQFLFEYFSETQRNKGNFPGRFSGRQFSNSRSEMNVSTLELGDSALYLCASGRDGLGEQYFGPGTRLTVT.

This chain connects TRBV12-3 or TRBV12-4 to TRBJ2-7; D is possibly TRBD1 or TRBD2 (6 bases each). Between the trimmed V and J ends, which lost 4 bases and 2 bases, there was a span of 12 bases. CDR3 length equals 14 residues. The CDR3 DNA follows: TGTGCCAGCAGTTCCCCGGGGGCAGCCTACGAGCAGTACTTC. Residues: CASSSPGAAYEQYF.